Below, 22 T cell receptor beta chains from the same sample are listed, as sequenced in a study of T cell responses to AZD1222 COVID-19 vaccine. The assay was immunoSEQ multiplex PCR, and TCRdb's table has in-frame clones only and misses some. The profile shows more than 100,000 clones, nearly 95% of them singletons. This sample comprised peripheral blood, obtained on day 0 of AZD1222 vaccination. These TCRs come from an adult in good health.

The chain is built from TRBV7-2 and TRBJ2-1, with 11 bases that match TRBD2. The CDR3 is 16 amino acids. Trimming removed 1 base from V and 3 bases from J; junction bases left unmatched: 2. Germline loops: CDR1 SGHTA, CDR2 FQGNSA. The CDR3 loop is CASSLEGLAGYNEQFF. The DNA for the CDR3 is TGTGCCAGCAGCTTAGAAGGACTAGCGGGCTACAATGAGCAGTTCTTC. The full variable domain, its missing parts supplied by reference TRBV7-2 and TRBJ2-1, is GAGVSQSPSNKVTEKGKDVELRCDPISGHTALYWYRQSLGQGLEFLIYFQGNSAPDKSGLPSDRFSAERTGGSVSTLTIQRTQQEDSAVYLCASSLEGLAGYNEQFFGPGTRLTVL.

The rearrangement joins TRBV28 to TRBJ1-1; weak D call: TRBD1 (6 bases). CDR1 and CDR2 (germline): MDHEN, SYDVKM. Trimming removed 6 bases at V and 8 bases at J, with 16 bases between. This CDR3 contains 13 residues. The CDR3 reads CASSRGRLIEAFF. In DNA form, the CDR3 reads TGTGCCAGCAGCAGGGGACGGCTAATAGAAGCTTTCTTT.

The J gene is TRBJ1-2, the V gene TRBV5-6; maybe TRBD1 (5 bases). The CDR3 consists of 13 residues. Germline CDR1 is SGHDT and CDR2 is YYEEEE. V lost 5 bases and J lost 3, with 11 bases in between. CDR3 in amino acids: CASRGRGHYGYTF. CDR3 nucleotides: TGTGCCAGCAGGGGGAGGGGCCACTATGGCTACACCTTC. The whole variable domain, remainder taken from reference TRBV5-6 and TRBJ1-2, is DAGVTQSPTHLIKTRGQQVTLRCSPKSGHDTVSWYQQALGQGPQFIFQYYEEEERQRGNFPDRFSGHQFPNYSSELNVNALLLGDSALYLCASRGRGHYGYTFGSGTRLTVV.

The rearrangement uses TRBV30 and TRBJ2-7; D ambiguous. Trimming took off 6 bases at V and 3 bases at J, with 15 bases between the two ends. The CDR3 has 13 residues. Looked up from germline, CDR1 is GTSNPN and CDR2 is SVGIG (reference sequence). The CDR3 spells CACTVSAIYEQYF. In DNA, the CDR3 is TGTGCCTGTACAGTCTCAGCGATCTACGAGCAGTACTTC.

This sequence joins TRBV7-3 and TRBJ2-1; D is tentatively TRBD1 or TRBD2 (5 bases each). Germline CDR1 reads SGHTA; CDR2 reads FQGTGA. The CDR3 spans 15 residues. With 6 bases removed from V and 5 bases from J, the gap between germline ends came to 17 bases. The CDR3 bases are TGTGCCAGCAGTCCCACCCCCGGGACCAACAATGAGCAGTTCTTC. This codes for CASSPTPGTNNEQFF.

The CDR3 spells CASSFRGSDTEAFF. The CDR3, as DNA: TGTGCCAGCAGCTTTAGAGGGAGTGACACTGAAGCTTTCTTT. The chain couples TRBV7-3 to TRBJ1-1; D is unresolved. Germline values: CDR1 SGHTA, CDR2 FQGTGA. This CDR3 region has 14 residues. The germline V and J ends were trimmed by 3 bases and 3 bases, with 11 bases remaining between them.

This clone was picked up one time. This rearrangement joins TRBV3-1 (or the pseudogene TRBV3-2) to TRBJ1-1; D is unclear. Trimming cost V 2 bases and J 4 bases, with 8 bases left between them. This CDR3 spans 13 amino acids. Germline CDR1 reads LGHDT; CDR2 reads YNNKEL (reference sequence). The CDR3 loop is CASSQYSGTEAFF. Written as DNA, the CDR3 is TGTGCCAGCAGCCAATACTCCGGCACTGAAGCTTTCTTT.

This chain uses TRBV28 with TRBJ2-2; TRBD1 matches at 8 bases. The CDR3 loop spans 14 amino acids. CDR1 is MDHEN, CDR2 SYDVKM, per germline. With V trimmed by 5 bases and J by 6 bases, 5 bases remained unmatched. CDR3 protein: CASSRQGLAGELFF. DNA for the CDR3: TGTGCCAGCAGTCGACAGGGGTTAGCCGGGGAGCTGTTTTTT.

Turning to this clone: This specimen includes other DNA sequences encoding the same CDR3. This chain uses TRBV3-1 (or the pseudogene TRBV3-2) with TRBJ2-7; the D is unclear. CDR3 length: 11 residues. Trimming stripped 3 bases from V and 1 base from J, with 1 base between. CDR1 is LGHDT, CDR2 YNNKEL, per germline (reference sequence). The CDR3 sequence is CASSQSYEQYF. The CDR3 region has the DNA TGTGCCAGCAGCCAGTCCTACGAGCAGTACTTC.

In this sample, this clone turned up a few times. The rearrangement links TRBV4-1 to TRBJ1-1, with no clear D. V gave up 1 base and J gave up 11 bases, with 8 bases separating them. CDR3 length: 11 amino acids. In germline, CDR1 is MGHRA, CDR2 YSYEKL. This CDR3 is CASSQGGDAFF. The DNA for the CDR3 is TGCGCCAGCAGCCAAGGGGGAGATGCTTTCTTT.

On this clone: Within the sample, other DNA sequences also encode this same CDR3. This sequence joins TRBV4-2 and TRBJ1-1, with 10 positions matching TRBD1. Looked up from germline, CDR1 is LGHNA and CDR2 is YNFKEQ. V lost 1 base and J lost 4; bases outside the gene matches: 3. This CDR3 is built from 15 residues. CDR3 loop: CASSQARTGGTEAFF. For the CDR3, the DNA is TGTGCCAGCAGCCAAGCAAGGACAGGGGGCACTGAAGCTTTCTTT.

The rearrangement joins TRBV6-5 to TRBJ1-5, with D unclear. The V and J ends lost 4 bases and 6 bases respectively, with 10 bases between them. From germline, CDR1 is MNHEY and CDR2 SVGAGI. The CDR3 contains 13 residues. In DNA, the CDR3 is TGTGCCAGCAGTTCGGGGTTTCGTCAGCCCCAGCATTTT. Protein: CASSSGFRQPQHF.

The chain combines TRBV5-4 with TRBJ2-7, with 10 bases aligning to TRBD2. This CDR3 region has 17 residues. Germline V gene data show CDR1 as SGHNT and CDR2 as YYREEE (reference sequence). Unmatched junction bases numbered 9, after V lost 1 base and J lost 2 bases. In DNA form, the CDR3 reads TGTGCCAGCAGCTTGACGCCCACTAGCGGGATACCCTACGAGCAGTACTTC. Amino acid sequence: CASSLTPTSGIPYEQYF.

Details on this clone: At one end, the junction sequence differs from germline, possibly due to a read error. The chain employs TRBV30 and TRBJ2-7, with 9 nucleotides matching TRBD1. The germline V gene has CDR1 GTSNPN and CDR2 SVGIG (reference sequence). The CDR3 sequence is 13 residues long. CDR3 sequence (DNA): TGTGCCTGGAATTCGGGACAGGGCCATCTCGCGTGGTTC. It codes for CAWNSGQGHLAWF.

The CDR3 sequence: CASSHAGRLLGDGYTF. CDR3 DNA sequence: TGTGCCAGCAGCCACGCGGGACGGTTATTAGGAGATGGCTACACCTTC. The chain is built from TRBV3-1 (or the pseudogene TRBV3-2) and TRBJ1-2; D is perhaps TRBD1 (5 bases). The germline CDR1 and CDR2 sequences are LGHDT and YNNKEL (reference sequence). The ends were cut back, 3 bases at V and 6 bases at J, with 20 bases in the middle. The CDR3 is 16 residues long.

The chain recombines TRBV27 with TRBJ2-3; D is unclear. CDR1 MNHEY and CDR2 SMNVEV come from the germline V gene (reference sequence). Trimming removed 2 bases from V and 2 bases from J, with 8 bases in between. The CDR3 extends over 14 amino acids. This CDR3 is CASSLSKSTDTQYF. DNA of the CDR3: TGTGCCAGCAGTTTAAGTAAGTCCACAGATACGCAGTATTTT.

The chain recombines TRBV7-3 with TRBJ1-6; D is possibly TRBD1 (5 bases). V was clipped by 2 bases and J by 10 bases, with 12 bases between them. There are 14 residues in the CDR3. CDR1 SGHTA and CDR2 FQGTGA come from the germline V gene. This CDR3 is CASSLGAEGSPLHF. As DNA, the CDR3 is TGTGCCAGCAGCTTAGGGGCAGAGGGATCACCCCTCCACTTT.

CDR3 amino acids: CASSVGGTYNEQFF. Here the CDR3 DNA reads TGTGCCAGCAGCGTGGGGGGCACGTACAATGAGCAGTTCTTC. The chain recombines TRBV9 with TRBJ2-1; D might be TRBD1 or TRBD2, each matching 6 bases. This CDR3 contains 14 residues. From germline, CDR1 is SGDLS and CDR2 YYNGEE. V was trimmed by 2 bases and J by 4 bases, leaving 10 bases between them.

In DNA form, the CDR3 reads TGTGCCAGCAGCTTATCCGGGGTGGCTAACTATGGCTACACCTTC. This encodes CASSLSGVANYGYTF. This chain connects TRBV7-9 to TRBJ1-2; D unclear. With 2 bases removed from V and 0 bases from J, the gap between germline ends came to 10 bases. The CDR3 extends over 15 amino acids. Germline assignment: CDR1 SEHNR and CDR2 FQNEAQ (reference sequence).

The chain joins TRBV6-5 to TRBJ2-5, with D perhaps TRBD1 (6 bases). V was shortened by 6 bases and J by 1 base, with 12 bases between the two germline ends. The CDR3 consists of 14 residues. Germline V lookup: CDR1 MNHEY, CDR2 SVGAGI. CDR3 nucleotides: TGTGCCAGCAGCCAACCGGACAGCCAAGAGACCCAGTACTTC. It yields the protein CASSQPDSQETQYF.

The rearrangement joins TRBV7-2 to TRBJ1-2; D not certain. In germline, CDR1 is SGHTA, CDR2 FQGNSA. Trimming removed 6 bases at V and 8 bases at J, with 16 bases between. The CDR3 is 13 residues long. The CDR3: CASSAGPGGGYTF. CDR3 sequence (DNA): TGTGCCAGCAGTGCGGGCCCCGGAGGAGGCTACACCTTC.

The chain links TRBV28 to TRBJ1-1, with a possible D match to TRBD1 (6 bases). The germline gives CDR1 MDHEN, CDR2 SYDVKM. V shed 3 bases and J shed 5 bases, with 10 bases lying between them. This CDR3 contains 13 residues. CDR3 amino acids: CASSFTGQTEAFF. The CDR3 DNA is TGTGCCAGCAGTTTCACCGGACAGACTGAAGCTTTCTTT.